This TCR beta chain was captured in a study of cytomegalovirus exposure and HLA in healthy donors. Looking at the study overall: The 120 or so validation repertoires, a later analysis reported, used the same platform as the approximately 650 first-cohort repertoires. Study conclusions and caveats: The study labeled 170 or so TCR beta chains cytomegalovirus-associated. A later analysis found first-cohort TCR clusters tended to co-occur in the 90 to 150 validation repertoires.

The CDR3 spans 16 residues. Germline V lookup: CDR1 SGHNT, CDR2 YENEEA. V was clipped by 5 bases and J by 6 bases; unmatched bases: 10. To note about this clone: Its cognate antigen is unknown.

A roughly 120-subject validation cohort, separate from the approximately 720-subject first cohort, supplied the donors. Libraries were prepared by immunoSEQ multiplex PCR; TCRdb keeps only in-frame clonotypes and omits some of them. The repertoire holds about 310,000 clones, with around 90% as singletons. The chain joins TRBV11-3 to TRBJ2-1; 10 bases agree with TRBD2. The sequence was obtained from a man aged 25 to 45 in good health and CMV-seronegative. What was sequenced was PBMCs. CDR3 residues: CASSQTLAGAANEQFF. The CDR3 coding sequence is TGTGCCAGCAGCCAGACCCTAGCGGGGGCCGCCAATGAGCAGTTCTTC.